These 23 T cell receptor beta chains were all obtained from the same sample, sequenced in a study of T cells after yellow fever vaccination. TCRdb passed the 5' RACE reads through MiXCR, listing each CDR3 protein once. Found here are hundreds of thousands of distinct CDR3 sequences, more than 9% of them singletons; the top ten hold 14% to 15%. The source material was PBMCs, sampled on the day of the yellow fever booster vaccination. These receptors were collected from a man aged 25 to 40 who received the YFV17D yellow fever vaccine.

This clonotype appeared many times. The rearrangement joins TRBV7-6 to TRBJ2-5; D unresolved. CDR3 size: 12 residues. Germline CDR1 and CDR2: SGHVS and FNYEAQ. V was shortened by 5 bases and J by 5 bases, with 9 bases between the two germline ends. The CDR3 loop reads CASSMHHETQYF. Written as DNA, the CDR3 is TGTGCCAGCAGCATGCATCACGAGACCCAGTACTTC.

This chain uses TRBV29-1 with TRBJ1-2, with D unclear. V lost 5 bases and J 2 bases, leaving 15 bases between the germline ends. The CDR3 runs to 14 residues. CDR1 is SQVTM, CDR2 ANQGSEA, per germline. The CDR3 here is CSVSWGVPNYGYTF. The DNA of the CDR3 is TGCAGCGTTAGCTGGGGAGTACCAAACTATGGCTACACCTTC.

This clonotype was observed a few times. The V call is TRBV7-3, the J call TRBJ2-2; TRBD2 agrees at 9 bases. Germline CDR1 SGHTA, CDR2 FQGTGA. The CDR3 consists of 15 residues. V shed 1 base, J shed 7 bases, and the junction held 4 bases outside the gene matches. The CDR3 protein is CASSLIAGDHGELFF. The CDR3 region has the DNA TGTGCCAGCAGCTTAATAGCGGGAGATCACGGGGAGCTGTTTTTT.

The J gene is TRBJ2-3, the V gene TRBV19, with TRBD1 matching 7 bases. V gave up 1 base and J gave up 7 bases; unmatched junction bases: 8. This CDR3 is 15 amino acids long. The germline V gene encodes CDR1 LNHDA and CDR2 SQIVND (reference sequence). Written as DNA, the CDR3 is TGTGCCAGTAGTATAGCAGTAAGGGGGCCGAATACGCAGTATTTT. As protein: CASSIAVRGPNTQYF.

This clonotype has only a few counts. The gene calls are TRBV6-2 or TRBV6-3 and TRBJ1-1; perhaps TRBD1 as D (6 bases). V was clipped by 6 bases and J by 7 bases, with 12 bases between them. Germline V gene sequence: CDR1 MNHEY, CDR2 SVGEGT. The CDR3 consists of 12 residues. CDR3 bases: TGTGCCAGCAGCCTCGGACAGTTTGAAGCTTTCTTT. Translating it yields CASSLGQFEAFF.

This clonotype came up a few times. V and J are TRBV25-1 and TRBJ2-3, with D maybe TRBD2 (6 bases). V dropped 3 bases and J dropped 0 bases, with 10 bases sitting between them. The CDR3 loop spans 15 amino acids. Germline CDR1 and CDR2: MGHDK and SYGVNS. The CDR3: CASSDRESSTDTQYF. The CDR3 nucleotides are TGTGCCAGCAGTGATCGGGAGTCAAGCACAGATACGCAGTATTTT. The entire variable domain, with the rest obtained from reference TRBV25-1 and TRBJ2-3, is as follows: EADIYQTPRYLVIGTGKKITLECSQTMGHDKMYWYQQDPGMELHLIHYSYGVNSTEKGDLSSESTVSRIRTEHFPLTLESARPSHTSQYLCASSDRESSTDTQYFGPGTRLTVL.

The gene calls are TRBV9 and TRBJ2-7, with 10 bases fitting TRBD2. From germline, CDR1 is SGDLS and CDR2 YYNGEE. The trim removed 0 bases at V and 4 bases at J, leaving 4 bases unmatched. CDR3 length equals 15 residues. The CDR3 region is CASSVGRAGGYEQYF. In DNA form, the CDR3 reads TGTGCCAGCAGCGTAGGAAGAGCGGGAGGGTACGAGCAGTACTTC.

This clonotype was counted between two and nine times. The genes are TRBV7-9 and TRBJ2-7; 9 bases line up with TRBD2. In germline, CDR1 is SEHNR, CDR2 FQNEAQ (reference sequence). The CDR3 length is 14 residues. The J segment lost 3 bases and the V segment lost 7 bases, leaving 7 bases of the junction unmatched. As DNA, the CDR3 is TGTGCCAGCACGTCGGCTAGCGGGATCTACGAGCAGTACTTC. Its protein is CASTSASGIYEQYF.

This clonotype was seen repeatedly, ten times or more. This chain links TRBV5-1 with TRBJ2-5; TRBD2 matches 11 bases. J lost 4 bases, V lost 3 bases, and 2 bases had no gene match. Germline V gene sequence: CDR1 SGHRS, CDR2 YFSETQ. The CDR3 has 14 residues. CDR3 residues: CASSSGTSGETQYF. In nucleotides, the CDR3 is TGCGCCAGCAGCTCTGGGACTAGCGGAGAGACCCAGTACTTC.

A few counts support this clonotype. The chain couples TRBV11-3 to TRBJ1-1; D gene uncertain. The CDR3 covers 13 residues. CDR1 is SGHNT and CDR2 is YENEEA in the germline V gene. Trimming stripped 5 bases from V and 4 bases from J, with 11 bases between. CDR3 protein: CASSSDTSTEAFF. The CDR3 DNA reads as TGTGCCAGCAGCAGCGACACGAGCACTGAAGCTTTCTTT.

This clonotype turned up a few times. The V and J genes are TRBV7-6 and TRBJ2-7, with D uncertain. Per germline, CDR1 SGHVS and CDR2 FNYEAQ. The CDR3 loop spans 18 amino acids. V was clipped by 5 bases and J by 2 bases, with 25 bases between them. The CDR3 nucleotides are TGTGCCAGCAGCATTGTCCCCTCACCTCCGGGCCTAGCCTACGAGCAGTACTTC. This gives the protein CASSIVPSPPGLAYEQYF.

This clonotype was recorded at least ten times. The gene calls are TRBV27 and TRBJ2-2; perhaps TRBD1 as D (5 bases). CDR1 is MNHEY, CDR2 SMNVEV, per germline (reference sequence). The CDR3 is 15 amino acids. With 2 bases removed from V and 5 bases from J, the gap between germline ends came to 12 bases. This CDR3 reads CASSLAGLLTGELFF. The CDR3 coding sequence is TGTGCCAGCAGTTTAGCAGGGCTCTTAACCGGGGAGCTGTTTTTT.

J is TRBJ2-1 and V is TRBV27, with 11 bases identical to TRBD2. The CDR3 is made up of 15 amino acids. Germline CDR1 MNHEY, CDR2 SMNVEV (reference sequence). Trimming at V came to 7 bases and at J to 8 bases, leaving 10 bases not matched to a gene. The CDR3 region is CASTWGLAARHEQFF. The CDR3 region has the DNA TGTGCCAGCACCTGGGGACTAGCGGCTCGGCATGAGCAGTTCTTC.

The chain uses TRBV12-5 and TRBJ2-3, with TRBD2 matching 9 bases. CDR1 LGHNT and CDR2 FRNRAP come from the germline V gene. The CDR3 spans 13 residues. The J segment lost 6 bases and the V segment lost 6 bases, leaving 4 bases of the junction unmatched. The CDR3 sequence is CASGPSGGDTQYF. The CDR3 nucleotides are TGTGCTAGTGGCCCCAGCGGGGGGGATACGCAGTATTTT.

Remarks on this clonotype: A much larger clone is a single base away; this may be a read error. The V and J genes are TRBV10-1 and TRBJ2-5; D might be TRBD2 (6 bases). Germline V gene data show CDR1 as WNHNN and CDR2 as SYGVQD (reference sequence). CDR3 length: 15 residues. V was clipped by 1 base and J by 4 bases, with 13 bases between them. In nucleotides, the CDR3 is TGCGCCAGCAGTGAGTACATCGGGAGTACAGAGACCCAGTACTTC. Its translation: CASSEYIGSTETQYF.

V usage is TRBV29-1 and J usage is TRBJ2-2, with D hard to call. The V gene's germline CDR1 is SQVTM and CDR2 ANQGSEA. The V end was cut by 4 bases, the J end by 4 bases, with 10 bases between. The CDR3 runs 13 residues. DNA of the CDR3: TGCAGCGTTGTTTTTTTGGTCACCGGGGAGCTGTTTTTT. It is translated as CSVVFLVTGELFF.

The V call is TRBV20-1, the J call TRBJ2-1; 8 bases align to TRBD1. V shed 0 bases and J 10 bases; nucleotides not matched to a gene: 11. Germline CDR1 and CDR2: DFQATT and SNEGSKA (reference sequence). The length of the CDR3 is 15 residues. The CDR3 nucleotides read TGCAGTGCTAGAGAGGGCAGGGGGCTGTTGGGGGAGCAGTTCTTC. This translates into CSAREGRGLLGEQFF.

This clonotype showed up many times. The CDR3 protein is CASSQNRQGLGGELFF. The CDR3 DNA follows: TGTGCCAGCAGCCAAAACCGACAGGGACTGGGCGGGGAGCTGTTTTTT. V gene TRBV3-1 combines with J gene TRBJ2-2, with TRBD1 as a possible D gene (7 bases). This CDR3 region has 16 residues. V was pared by 2 bases and J by 7 bases, with 17 bases between. Germline V lookup: CDR1 LGHDT, CDR2 YNNKEL (reference sequence).

V is TRBV5-1 and J is TRBJ1-5; TRBD1 agrees at 9 bases. The J segment lost 4 bases and the V segment lost 4 bases, leaving 6 bases of the junction unmatched. The CDR3 is 15 residues long. CDR1 is SGHRS, CDR2 YFSETQ, per germline. The CDR3 loop reads CASSVLQGANQPQHF. For the CDR3, the DNA is TGCGCCAGCAGCGTCTTACAGGGGGCTAATCAGCCCCAGCATTTT.

This clonotype has a handful of counts. The genes are TRBV3-1 and TRBJ1-5; D is unresolved. The CDR3 contains 12 residues. The germline V and J ends were trimmed by 5 bases and 10 bases, with 12 bases remaining between them. Germline values: CDR1 LGHDT, CDR2 YNNKEL (reference sequence). The CDR3 here is CASSYQNEPQHF. DNA of the CDR3: TGTGCCAGCAGCTACCAGAATGAACCCCAGCATTTT.

J is TRBJ2-6 and V is TRBV6-2 or TRBV6-3, with 8 bases identical to TRBD2. The CDR3 runs to 17 residues. Trimming took 4 bases from V and 4 from J; bases not matched to a gene: 9. Per the germline V gene, CDR1 is MNHEY and CDR2 is SVGEGT. The CDR3 reads CASSSPGGREGANVLTF. The CDR3 coding sequence is TGTGCCAGCAGTTCTCCGGGAGGGCGAGAAGGGGCCAACGTCCTGACTTTC.

The V call is TRBV3-1, the J call TRBJ2-3, with 10 positions matching TRBD2. The germline CDR1 and CDR2 sequences are LGHDT and YNNKEL (reference sequence). The V segment lost 6 bases and the J segment 2 bases; nucleotides outside the gene matches: 5. The CDR3 runs to 15 residues. The CDR3 sequence is CASRPGLAHTDTQYF. The CDR3 coding sequence is TGTGCCAGCAGACCGGGACTAGCGCACACAGATACGCAGTATTTT.

DNA of the CDR3: TGCAGTGCTCCTCCTAAAGACAGGGCGGGCACTGAAGCTTTCTTT. It translates to CSAPPKDRAGTEAFF. The V gene is TRBV20-1, the J gene TRBJ1-1; 7 nucleotides line up with TRBD1. Germline V gene sequence: CDR1 DFQATT, CDR2 SNEGSKA (reference sequence). The CDR3 has 15 amino acids. V lost 5 bases and J lost 4; bases outside the gene matches: 13.